A single sample is the source of the 21 T cell receptor beta chains below, sequenced in a study of Ad26.COV2.S vaccination and SARS-CoV-2 variants. Stated treatment: around 19 received Ad26.COV2.S at low or high dose, single or two shots; a few received placebo; per-sample allocation not given. Material that was analyzed had been drawn on day 63 after the first vaccine or placebo injection. Produced via immunoSEQ multiplex PCR; TCRdb's table is partial and in-frame only. This repertoire shows about 350,000 clones, around 89% found once; its top ten account for 5%. The source material was peripheral blood, sampled in a trial of Ad26.COV2.S vaccine versus placebo. These receptors came from a person aged 18-65 years who received the Ad26.COV2.S COVID-19 vaccine or a placebo.

J is TRBJ2-1 and V is TRBV13; D call uncertain. The CDR3 runs 15 residues. The ends were cut back, 2 bases at V and 2 bases at J, with 10 bases in the middle. The germline V gene has CDR1 PRHDT and CDR2 FYEKMQ (reference sequence). The CDR3, as DNA: TGTGCCAGCAGCTTACAAACGGGCCCCTACAATGAGCAGTTCTTC. Its translation: CASSLQTGPYNEQFF.

This clone was recorded only once. V usage is TRBV11-2 and J usage is TRBJ2-3; 7 bases match TRBD2. V shed 0 bases, J shed 3 bases, and the junction held 6 bases outside the gene matches. Germline lookup yields CDR1 SGHAT and CDR2 FQNNGV. The CDR3 contains 16 residues. The CDR3 region is CASSLDWASGTDTQYF. DNA for the CDR3: TGTGCCAGCAGCTTAGATTGGGCTAGCGGTACAGATACGCAGTATTTT.

The V and J genes are TRBV7-8 and TRBJ2-3; maybe TRBD2 (6 bases). CDR3 size: 14 residues. V was shortened by 4 bases and J by 4 bases, with 12 bases between the two germline ends. Germline CDR1 SGHVS, CDR2 FQNEAQ. CDR3 region: CASSSSRGSDTQYF. The CDR3 DNA sequence: TGTGCCAGCAGCTCAAGCCGGGGGTCAGATACGCAGTATTTT.

The J gene is TRBJ2-2, the V gene TRBV28; D might be TRBD1 (5 bases). CDR1 and CDR2 (germline): MDHEN, SYDVKM. The CDR3 runs to 13 residues. With 5 bases removed from V and 4 bases from J, the gap between germline ends came to 8 bases. CDR3 bases: TGTGCCAGCAGTCCAGACAGCACCGGGGAGCTGTTTTTT. The encoded protein is CASSPDSTGELFF.

The V gene is TRBV15, the J gene TRBJ1-5, with 7 positions matching TRBD1. The germline V gene encodes CDR1 LNHNV and CDR2 YYDKDF (reference sequence). With V trimmed by 6 bases and J by 7 bases, 12 bases remained unmatched. This CDR3 spans 15 amino acids. CDR3 sequence: CATSRGGDSYQPQHF. As DNA, the CDR3 is TGTGCCACCAGTCGTGGTGGGGACAGTTACCAGCCCCAGCATTTT.

CDR3 loop: CASSLDGTDTQYF. The CDR3 region has the DNA TGCGCCAGCAGCTTGGATGGCACAGATACGCAGTATTTT. This sequence joins TRBV5-1 and TRBJ2-3; D remains ambiguous. Trimming cost V 0 bases and J 1 base, with 3 bases left between them. The CDR3 totals 13 residues. Germline assignment: CDR1 SGHRS and CDR2 YFSETQ.

The rearrangement joins TRBV11-2 to TRBJ2-7; no clear D. Germline CDR1 SGHAT, CDR2 FQNNGV. V lost 0 bases and J lost 3, with 9 bases in between. This CDR3 has 14 residues. The CDR3 DNA follows: TGTGCCAGCAGCTTAGAACGAGTCGGCTACGAGCAGTACTTC. As protein: CASSLERVGYEQYF.

V gene TRBV28 combines with J gene TRBJ2-3, with no clear D. This CDR3 is built from 14 residues. Germline V gene data show CDR1 as MDHEN and CDR2 as SYDVKM. V lost 2 bases and J lost 6, with 12 bases in between. The chain's CDR3 is CASSLSGGEDTQYF. CDR3 bases: TGTGCCAGCAGTTTAAGTGGCGGAGAGGATACGCAGTATTTT.

The CDR3 bases are TGTGCCAGCTCCCTCCTCGGGTCGCGGGGGCCTGGCTACACCTTC. Translation: CASSLLGSRGPGYTF. This chain links TRBV7-9 with TRBJ1-2, with a weak D call TRBD1 (6 bases). V was pared by 8 bases and J by 7 bases, with 23 bases between. The CDR3 spans 15 residues. CDR1 and CDR2 (germline): SEHNR, FQNEAQ (reference sequence).

This clone is a singleton in its sample. This rearrangement joins TRBV5-4 to TRBJ1-6; maybe TRBD1 (5 bases). Germline CDR1 SGHNT, CDR2 YYREEE (reference sequence). This CDR3 is built from 16 residues. With 4 bases removed from V and 7 bases from J, the gap between germline ends came to 18 bases. The CDR3 nucleotides read TGTGCCAGCAGCGTGGATGTCTCAGACAGAAATTCACCCCTCCACTTT. Its translation: CASSVDVSDRNSPLHF.

The chain carries TRBV28 and TRBJ2-5; D unclear. Germline values: CDR1 MDHEN, CDR2 SYDVKM. The CDR3 extends over 13 amino acids. Between the trimmed V and J ends, which lost 2 bases and 2 bases, there was a span of 6 bases. The CDR3 protein is CASSLAPQETQYF. CDR3 in DNA: TGTGCCAGCAGTTTAGCGCCACAAGAGACCCAGTACTTC.

This chain joins TRBV28 and TRBJ1-1; TRBD1 might be the D (5 bases). The V and J ends lost 5 bases and 1 base respectively, with 11 bases between them. This CDR3 is built from 14 residues. CDR1 is MDHEN, CDR2 SYDVKM, per germline. CDR3 region: CASSAPDRNTEAFF. The DNA of the CDR3 is TGTGCCAGCAGTGCCCCCGACAGGAACACTGAAGCTTTCTTT.

The rearrangement uses TRBV18 and TRBJ2-2; TRBD2 might be the D (5 bases). The ends were cut back, 2 bases at V and 7 bases at J, with 17 bases in the middle. There are 16 residues in the CDR3. Germline values: CDR1 KGHSH, CDR2 LQKENI. As DNA, the CDR3 is TGTGCCAGCTCACCATCGGACTCCGCCGCAGGCGGGGAGCTGTTTTTT. Its translation is CASSPSDSAAGGELFF.

This clone was seen a few times. V and J are TRBV5-6 and TRBJ1-1, with unresolved D. V lost 0 bases and J lost 8, with 8 bases in between. Germline-derived CDR1 and CDR2 are SGHDT and YYEEEE. The CDR3 contains 12 residues. CDR3 DNA sequence: TGTGCCAGCAGCTTGGACGGGCTGGAAGCTTTCTTT. The encoded protein is CASSLDGLEAFF.

The chain joins TRBV11-2 to TRBJ1-1, with TRBD1 matching 7 bases. There are 15 residues in the CDR3. With V trimmed by 4 bases and J by 4 bases, 9 bases remained unmatched. Germline CDR1 is SGHAT and CDR2 is FQNNGV. The CDR3 bases are TGTGCCAGCAGCTCACAGGGGATGGGGGTCACTGAAGCTTTCTTT. Protein product: CASSSQGMGVTEAFF.

The rearrangement links TRBV6-5 to TRBJ1-4; D is undetermined. The CDR3 spans 14 residues. The V end was cut by 0 bases, the J end by 7 bases, with 9 bases between. Germline V gene sequence: CDR1 MNHEY, CDR2 SVGAGI. The CDR3 sequence: CASSYSWEGEKLFF. CDR3 DNA: TGTGCCAGCAGTTACTCTTGGGAAGGTGAAAAACTGTTTTTT.

The chain employs TRBV10-1 and TRBJ2-7; D is perhaps TRBD1 (5 bases). Germline CDR1 is WNHNN and CDR2 is SYGVQD (reference sequence). Trimming took 5 bases from V and 3 from J, leaving 5 bases between them. The CDR3 is 11 residues long. CDR3 sequence reads: CASSTGYEQYF. The CDR3, as DNA: TGCGCCAGCAGTACAGGCTACGAGCAGTACTTC.

This clone was found a few times. The rearrangement joins TRBV29-1 to TRBJ1-1; D unresolved. V was trimmed by 6 bases and J by 1 base, leaving 15 bases between them. Germline loops: CDR1 SQVTM, CDR2 ANQGSEA. This CDR3 region has 14 residues. DNA for the CDR3: TGCAGCGTCGCAAAAACAGCTGGGAACACTGAAGCTTTCTTT. It yields the protein CSVAKTAGNTEAFF.

The gene calls are TRBV27 and TRBJ1-1; 8 bases fit TRBD1. CDR1 is MNHEY and CDR2 is SMNVEV in the germline V gene (reference sequence). V trimming: 5 bases; J trimming: 1 base; junction bases outside the gene matches: 12. This CDR3 is built from 17 residues. The CDR3 protein is CASSPWTGSAGNTEAFF. The CDR3 DNA reads as TGTGCCAGCAGTCCCTGGACAGGGAGCGCGGGGAACACTGAAGCTTTCTTT.

This sequence joins TRBV12-5 and TRBJ2-1, with 9 bases matching TRBD1. V lost 5 bases and J lost 0; bases outside the gene matches: 5. This CDR3 contains 16 residues. CDR1 LGHNT and CDR2 FRNRAP come from the germline V gene. The CDR3 here is CASGAQQGASYNEQFF. The CDR3 DNA reads as TGTGCTAGTGGTGCCCAACAGGGGGCCTCCTACAATGAGCAGTTCTTC.

The chain links TRBV19 to TRBJ2-3; 7 bases are a match to TRBD2. This CDR3 has 14 residues. V shed 1 base, J shed 7 bases, and the junction held 5 bases outside the gene matches. Germline V gene lookup returns CDR1 LNHDA and CDR2 SQIVND (reference sequence). The CDR3 sequence: CASSIGDYENTQYF. The CDR3 DNA sequence: TGTGCCAGTAGTATAGGGGACTATGAAAATACGCAGTATTTT.